This entry lists 15 T cell receptor beta chains sequenced from one sample in a study of chemoradiotherapy in HPV16-positive cancers. Assay: immunoSEQ multiplex PCR; the TCRdb copy retains only in-frame clones and omits some. The repertoire has about 12,000 clones, about two thirds of them found once; the top ten carry 8% to 9%. The sample was collected from a patient who underwent chemoradiotherapy. The receptors derive from a human donor with HPV-associated anogenital cancer.

In DNA form, the CDR3 reads TGTGCCAGCAGTTTCCAAGGACAGCTAACCTATGGCTACACCTTC. It specifies CASSFQGQLTYGYTF. The V call is TRBV28, the J call TRBJ1-2; D may be TRBD1 (6 bases). The CDR3 extends over 15 amino acids. With 3 bases removed from V and 4 bases from J, the gap between germline ends came to 15 bases. Germline lookup yields CDR1 MDHEN and CDR2 SYDVKM.

The rearrangement uses TRBV6-5 and TRBJ2-3; D call uncertain. CDR3 length: 12 residues. With 10 bases removed from V and 1 base from J, the gap between germline ends came to 9 bases. Germline-derived CDR1 and CDR2 are MNHEY and SVGAGI. CDR3 nucleotides: TGTGCCACCCGGGCCGGCACAGATACGCAGTATTTT. Translation: CATRAGTDTQYF.

The rearrangement links TRBV5-1 to TRBJ2-1; a weak D match, TRBD2 (7 bases). The CDR3 has 16 residues. The ends were cut back, 6 bases at V and 3 bases at J, with 19 bases in the middle. CDR1 and CDR2 from the germline V gene are SGHRS and YFSETQ. The CDR3 bases are TGCGCCAGCAACCCATCTAGGGGGAGGGTCTACAATGAGCAGTTCTTC. This translates into CASNPSRGRVYNEQFF. Filled out from reference TRBV5-1 and TRBJ2-1, the complete variable domain reads KAGVTQTPRYLIKTRGQQVTLSCSPISGHRSVSWYQQTPGQGLQFLFEYFSETQRNKGNFPGRFSGRQFSNSRSEMNVSTLELGDSALYLCASNPSRGRVYNEQFFGPGTRLTVL.

Only a few counts were recorded for this clone. This chain links TRBV7-9 with TRBJ1-4; the D is unclear. The CDR3 covers 12 residues. The V gene lost 1 base and the J gene lost 6 bases, with 3 bases spanning the gap. Germline assignment: CDR1 SEHNR and CDR2 FQNEAQ (reference sequence). The CDR3 nucleotides read TGTGCCAGCAGCTTAGTTCATGAAAAACTGTTTTTT. Translated, it gives CASSLVHEKLFF.

The chain combines TRBV4-2 with TRBJ1-5; D is perhaps TRBD1 (6 bases). The CDR3 is made up of 13 amino acids. Trimming took 8 bases from V and 2 from J, leaving 10 bases between them. In germline, CDR1 is LGHNA, CDR2 YNFKEQ. CDR3 sequence (DNA): TGTGCCAGCGGGGGCGGTGGCAATCAGCCCCAGCATTTT. The encoded protein is CASGGGGNQPQHF.

This clone was counted a single time. The chain links TRBV28 to TRBJ1-1; D gene uncertain. Trimming took off 5 bases at V and 5 bases at J, with 15 bases between the two ends. Germline V gene data show CDR1 as MDHEN and CDR2 as SYDVKM. This CDR3 has 14 residues. This chain's CDR3 is CASSPPRIGTEAFF. CDR3 DNA sequence: TGTGCCAGCAGTCCCCCCCGGATAGGAACTGAAGCTTTCTTT.

This clone has only one observation. DNA of the CDR3: TGTGCCAGTAGTAACACCTGGGACCTTACGGTCAATGAGCAGTTCTTC. Its translation is CASSNTWDLTVNEQFF. The chain uses TRBV19 and TRBJ2-1; the D gene could be TRBD1 or TRBD2 (5 bases each). The V end lost 4 bases, the J end lost 6 bases, and 19 bases lay between the germline ends. Germline-derived CDR1 and CDR2 are LNHDA and SQIVND (reference sequence). The CDR3 length is 16 residues.

This rearrangement joins TRBV30 to TRBJ2-1; TRBD1 matches at 9 bases. The CDR3 is 15 residues long. V was clipped by 3 bases and J by 0 bases; unmatched bases: 3. Germline V gives CDR1 GTSNPN, CDR2 SVGIG (reference sequence). CDR3 DNA sequence: TGTGCCTGGAGGAAGGGACAGGGCTCCTACAATGAGCAGTTCTTC. It yields the protein CAWRKGQGSYNEQFF.

V is TRBV19 and J is TRBJ1-1; 8 nucleotides align to TRBD1. V was clipped by 8 bases and J by 3 bases; unmatched bases: 2. The germline CDR1 and CDR2 sequences are LNHDA and SQIVND (reference sequence). This CDR3 comprises 12 residues. Written as DNA, the CDR3 is TGTGCCAGTGGGGACAGGCACACTGAAGCTTTCTTT. This translates into CASGDRHTEAFF.

The rearrangement uses TRBV19 and TRBJ2-7; TRBD1 is a possible D gene (6 bases). V lost 3 bases and J 1 base, leaving 16 bases between the germline ends. This CDR3 contains 16 residues. Germline V lookup: CDR1 LNHDA, CDR2 SQIVND (reference sequence). This chain's CDR3 is CASSIGPGDSSYEQYF. In DNA form, the CDR3 reads TGTGCCAGTAGTATCGGCCCAGGGGATTCGTCCTACGAGCAGTACTTC.

This chain joins TRBV15 and TRBJ2-5; D is possibly TRBD2 (5 bases). Trimming left V 3 bases short and J 1 base short, with 15 bases between. The germline V gene encodes CDR1 LNHNV and CDR2 YYDKDF (reference sequence). There are 16 residues in the CDR3. The DNA for the CDR3 is TGTGCCACCAGCAGGCAGAGAACTAGTACCCAAGAGACCCAGTACTTC. This encodes CATSRQRTSTQETQYF.

V usage is TRBV30 and J usage is TRBJ2-3; the D gene is possibly TRBD2 (6 bases). CDR1 GTSNPN and CDR2 SVGIG come from the germline V gene (reference sequence). The CDR3 is made up of 13 amino acids. The ends were cut back, 7 bases at V and 4 bases at J, with 15 bases in the middle. In nucleotides, the CDR3 is TGTGCCTTCAGACTAGTTCCCGCAGATACGCAGTATTTT. This gives the protein CAFRLVPADTQYF.

CDR3 sequence (DNA): TGTGCCAGCAGCTTAACCGGGACAGTATGGAATGAGCAGTTCTTC. Amino acids: CASSLTGTVWNEQFF. The gene calls are TRBV5-8 and TRBJ2-1, with 7 bases that match TRBD1. Germline loops: CDR1 SGHTS, CDR2 YDEGEE. The CDR3 sequence is 15 residues long. The ends lost 2 bases at V and 7 bases at J; junction bases unmatched: 9.

This clone has just one count. The V and J genes are TRBV30 and TRBJ1-2; D is ambiguous. Germline lookup yields CDR1 GTSNPN and CDR2 SVGIG (reference sequence). CDR3 length: 16 residues. V lost 2 bases and J lost 7, with 23 bases in between. The CDR3 DNA reads as TGTGCCTGGAGTCCAGCAGCGGGGTATGGGCAGCGTGGCTACACCTTC. Translated: CAWSPAAGYGQRGYTF. Complete variable domain (other parts from reference TRBV30 and TRBJ1-2): SQTIHQWPATLVQPVGSPLSLECTVEGTSNPNLYWYRQAAGRGLQLLFYSVGIGQISSEVPQNLSASRPQDRQFILSSKKLLLSDSGFYLCAWSPAAGYGQRGYTFGSGTRLTVV.

J is TRBJ2-7 and V is TRBV6-6; TRBD1 agrees at 9 bases. Per the germline V gene, CDR1 is MNHNY and CDR2 is SVGAGI (reference sequence). CDR3 length: 14 residues. J was trimmed by 4 bases and V by 6 bases; bases with no gene match: 7. CDR3 protein: CASSPQGARYEQYF. The DNA of the CDR3 is TGTGCCAGCAGCCCACAGGGGGCGAGGTACGAGCAGTACTTC.